These 4 T cell receptor beta chains share one sample of origin, sequenced in a study of blood T cell repertoires in COVID-19. Some clones are missing from TCRdb's copy, which holds only in-frame ones; the method was immunoSEQ multiplex PCR. The table has around 250,000 clones, around 80% seen once; the top ten hold less than 3.5%. What was sequenced was peripheral blood. The receptors come from a woman between 18 and 29 years old with acute or convalescent COVID-19.

This clone was seen a single time. Other DNA sequences of this sample code for an identical CDR3. The rearrangement joins TRBV12-3 or TRBV12-4 to TRBJ1-6; no definite D call. CDR3 length: 13 amino acids. Trimming took off 2 bases at V and 7 bases at J, with 6 bases between the two ends. The CDR3 nucleotides are TGTGCCAGCAGTTTATTGGAGAATTCACCCCTCCACTTT. Translated, it gives CASSLLENSPLHF.

The CDR3: CASSYGQGTYEQYF. CDR3 in DNA: TGTGCCAGCAGTTACGGGCAGGGAACCTACGAGCAGTACTTC. J is TRBJ2-7 and V is TRBV6-2 or TRBV6-3; possible D gene TRBD1, 5 bases. The CDR3 has 14 residues. V shed 2 bases and J shed 2 bases, with 10 bases lying between them. Germline loops: CDR1 MNHEY, CDR2 SVGEGT.

The rearrangement joins TRBV12-5 to TRBJ1-2; D unresolved. This CDR3 spans 13 amino acids. V lost 1 base and J lost 7, with 10 bases in between. Germline-derived CDR1 and CDR2 are LGHNT and FRNRAP. Written as DNA, the CDR3 is TGTGCTAGTGGTTTGGGCCCTAGAGGTGGCTACACCTTC. Translation gives CASGLGPRGGYTF.

For the CDR3, the DNA is TGTGCCAGCAGCCGGCTAGCGGTTAGCTCCTACGAGCAGTACTTC. Amino acid sequence: CASSRLAVSSYEQYF. The rearrangement joins TRBV28 to TRBJ2-7; 7 bases line up with TRBD2. This CDR3 has 15 residues. V shed 6 bases, J shed 0 bases, and the junction held 8 bases outside the gene matches. The germline gives CDR1 MDHEN, CDR2 SYDVKM.